This TCR beta chain was obtained from a study of regulatory T cells in long-lasting Graves disease. The germline V and J ends were trimmed by 8 bases and 6 bases, with 17 bases remaining between them. Germline V CDR1 and CDR2: MNHEY, SVGEGT. This CDR3 has 13 residues. This sample's time point: persistent/refractory GD, antithyroid drugs over 5 years with positive TRAb. TCR sequences were obtained from RNA taken from PBMCs. It was by American Thyroid Association guidelines that Graves' disease was diagnosed. Building of the TCR beta libraries involved iRepertoire HTBI primers and Arm-PCR of CDR3 regions. TCRdb processed the multiplex PCR reads anew with MiXCR; each CDR3 protein has one entry. This repertoire shows approximately 440,000 distinct CDR3 sequences, roughly a quarter found once; its top ten account for over 25%. General study points: In persistent patients, shared public clonotypes (roughly 3,000) outnumbered those in new patients (about 1,000).

This clonotype has at least ten counts. Its antigen is as yet unknown. This sample comprised peripheral blood mononuclear cells (PBMCs), obtained when the disease was refractory, from a patient treated with antithyroid drugs. This chain uses TRBV6-2 or TRBV6-3 with TRBJ2-7; D not resolved. This sequence was found in a female donor with Graves disease. The CDR3 reads CASSGRSRFEQYF. CDR3 DNA sequence: TGTGCCAGCTCCGGACGCTCAAGGTTCGAGCAGTACTTC.